Listed here is a single TCR beta chain. Antigen unknown. The data were obtained in a study of CXCR3-negative and CXCR3-positive naive CD8 T cells. Findings and caveats of the study: TRB CDR3s were more hydrophobic in CXCR3-positive than in CXCR3-negative naive cells. Sequencing showed both naive subsets with comparably high diversity, and memory CD8+ cells much lower. Whereas memory cells differed, naive CXCR3-negative and CXCR3-positive cells shared similar TRBV-TRBJ usage.

It was by 5' RACE with UMI labels that the TRB cDNA libraries were prepared. TCRdb re-called the 5' RACE reads and gives one entry per CDR3 protein, without DNA. The sample table sets out about 120,000 distinct CDR3 sequences. Per the germline V gene, CDR1 is MDHEN and CDR2 is SYDVKM. This CDR3 spans 16 amino acids. The receptor was isolated from a human donor in good health. Some clones in this sample may be carry-over from other donors' samples. Sequenced material: naive CXCR3- CD8+ T cells from blood. The subset is: CD45RO-CCR7+CD27+CD95- naive CD8+ T cells lacking CXCR3 (TNR3-). The J gene is TRBJ2-7, the V gene TRBV28; TCRdb outputs TRBD2, but without DNA this stays unchecked. The CDR3 sequence is CASSDLDSGLLYEQYF.